This T cell receptor beta chain was found in a study of cytomegalovirus exposure and HLA in healthy donors. The study, taken as a whole, reports: According to a later analysis, most TCR beta chains associated with CMV appeared HLA-restricted. Later on, an analysis found that several of the most significant clusters appeared to be linked to common viral pathogens, which included parvovirus B19. Reportedly, fewer N-insertions than the roughly 700-donor mean appeared in an Asian-associated ancestry cluster in a later analysis.

Unmatched junction bases numbered 2, after V lost 0 bases and J lost 2 bases. The germline V gene encodes CDR1 SGHNT and CDR2 YYREEE (reference sequence). The CDR3 totals 15 residues. 13 Jbeta primers and 60 Vbeta primers were used for the PCR. The repertoire was sequenced with immunoSEQ multiplex PCR; TCRdb's copy has only in-frame clones and lacks some. The table includes approximately 190,000 clones, over 65% detected once. Of note for this clone: Antigen specificity is unknown.

The rearrangement joins TRBV5-4 to TRBJ1-5, with 7 bases aligning to TRBD1. Sequences were obtained from PBMCs. The clonotype originates from a woman aged 45 to 65 in good health and CMV-seropositive. As DNA, the CDR3 is TGTGCCAGCAGCTTGGCCGGGACAGGCAATCAGCCCCAGCATTTT. It yields the protein CASSLAGTGNQPQHF.